A single sample is the source of the 25 T cell receptor beta chains below, sequenced in a study of shared clonotypes between healthy human individuals. Using immunoSEQ multiplex PCR, the repertoire was profiled, and TCRdb retains in-frame clones only, with some absent. The top ten hold over 0.2% of the sample, which has roughly 850,000 clones, just over 95% seen once. Terminally differentiated effector memory CD45RA+ cells were left out of the naive CD8 fraction, which was CD45RO-negative and positively selected for CCR7. Material: naive CD8+ T cells sorted from blood. The receptors were gathered from a man aged 25-40 years in good health.

The chain recombines TRBV5-5 with TRBJ2-1, with TRBD2 identical over 10 bases. Germline CDR1 reads SGHKS; CDR2 reads YYEKEE (reference sequence). This CDR3 comprises 15 residues. V was clipped by 5 bases and J by 3 bases; unmatched bases: 5. CDR3 region: CASREGTSDYNEQFF. DNA of the CDR3: TGTGCCAGCAGGGAGGGGACTAGCGACTACAATGAGCAGTTCTTC.

The J gene is TRBJ2-1, the V gene TRBV11-2, with 8 positions matching TRBD1. The V and J ends lost 2 bases and 2 bases, in that order; junction bases with no gene match: 5. Germline V gives CDR1 SGHAT, CDR2 FQNNGV. The CDR3 has 16 amino acids. CDR3 sequence reads: CASSLTWDRPYNEQFF. In nucleotides, the CDR3 is TGTGCCAGCAGCTTAACCTGGGACAGGCCCTACAATGAGCAGTTCTTC.

The rearrangement uses TRBV9 and TRBJ2-5; 7 bases are a match to TRBD2. Germline values: CDR1 SGDLS, CDR2 YYNGEE. The CDR3 has 15 residues. V dropped 3 bases and J dropped 4; count of bases not matched to a gene: 9. The CDR3 nucleotides are TGTGCCAGCAGCGCCCCAGGCGGGGGACGAGAGACCCAGTACTTC. Residues: CASSAPGGGRETQYF.

The gene calls are TRBV10-3 and TRBJ2-1; D ambiguous. CDR3 length equals 14 residues. V lost 2 bases to trimming and J lost 4 bases, with 9 bases between them. Germline CDR1 is ENHRY and CDR2 is SYGVKD. The CDR3 DNA sequence: TGTGCCATCAGTGAGGAGGCTAGTTACAATGAGCAGTTCTTC. Protein sequence: CAISEEASYNEQFF.

This chain links TRBV29-1 with TRBJ2-5; D is perhaps TRBD2 (5 bases). The CDR3 is 13 amino acids. With 7 bases removed from V and 2 bases from J, the gap between germline ends came to 14 bases. Germline CDR1 is SQVTM and CDR2 is ANQGSEA. CDR3 loop: CSAYGREQETQYF. CDR3 nucleotides: TGCAGCGCCTACGGCCGGGAACAAGAGACCCAGTACTTC.

The chain employs TRBV27 and TRBJ2-2; D is uncertain. V was shortened by 5 bases and J by 6 bases, with 10 bases between the two germline ends. CDR3 length: 13 residues. Germline V CDR1 and CDR2: MNHEY, SMNVEV (reference sequence). CDR3 sequence (DNA): TGTGCCAGCAGTGCCCTTGGGGCCGGGGAGCTGTTTTTT. Translating gives CASSALGAGELFF.

The V call is TRBV5-6, the J call TRBJ2-7, with D uncertain. The V gene's germline CDR1 is SGHDT and CDR2 YYEEEE. CDR3 length equals 14 residues. V was shortened by 4 bases and J by 0 bases, with 11 bases between the two germline ends. The chain's CDR3 is CASSHGAHSYEQYF. DNA for the CDR3: TGTGCCAGCAGCCATGGTGCCCACTCCTACGAGCAGTACTTC.

The CDR3 region is CASSDKEVQYF. The CDR3 DNA sequence: TGTGCCAGCAGCGACAAAGAAGTGCAGTATTTT. The chain joins TRBV11-1 to TRBJ2-3; no firm D call. Germline V lookup: CDR1 SGHAT, CDR2 FQDESV (reference sequence). The ends were cut back, 5 bases at V and 11 bases at J, with 11 bases in the middle. The CDR3 spans 11 residues.

This clone occurred once. The chain combines TRBV9 with TRBJ2-7, with D perhaps matching TRBD2 (5 bases). This CDR3 is 14 amino acids long. Between the trimmed V and J ends, which lost 3 bases and 0 bases, there was a span of 10 bases. Germline CDR1 and CDR2: SGDLS and YYNGEE. The CDR3 region has the DNA TGTGCCAGCAGCGCCCCGGGGAACTCCTACGAGCAGTACTTC. This sequence encodes CASSAPGNSYEQYF.

This clone occurred once. The chain carries TRBV9 and TRBJ2-2, with D perhaps TRBD2 (5 bases). This CDR3 has 17 amino acids. Trimming removed 3 bases from V and 0 bases from J, with 15 bases in between. Germline V gene lookup returns CDR1 SGDLS and CDR2 YYNGEE. Here the CDR3 DNA reads TGTGCCAGCAGCGGGCCTACGGGAATGACGAACACCGGGGAGCTGTTTTTT. Encoded protein: CASSGPTGMTNTGELFF.

This clone was observed a single time. The chain carries TRBV7-3 and TRBJ2-1; D gene ambiguous. The V gene lost 2 bases and the J gene lost 5 bases, with 10 bases spanning the gap. The CDR3 is made up of 14 amino acids. The germline CDR1 and CDR2 sequences are SGHTA and FQGTGA. For the CDR3, the DNA is TGTGCCAGCAGCTTATTAGGTGAGGACAATGAGCAGTTCTTC. Translation: CASSLLGEDNEQFF.

V and J are TRBV10-3 and TRBJ2-7, with TRBD2 identical over 10 bases. V lost 3 bases and J lost 4; bases outside the gene matches: 15. Germline V gene sequence: CDR1 ENHRY, CDR2 SYGVKD. The CDR3 has 18 residues. CDR3 coding DNA: TGTGCCATCAGTGAAGAGGGGGATCGGGCTAGCGGGAGTTACGAGCAGTACTTC. Its translation: CAISEEGDRASGSYEQYF.

The J gene is TRBJ1-2, the V gene TRBV10-3; D not resolved. This CDR3 has 14 amino acids. Germline CDR1 reads ENHRY; CDR2 reads SYGVKD. V was trimmed by 5 bases and J by 0 bases, leaving 10 bases between them. The CDR3 spells CAISTEGANYGYTF. Written as DNA, the CDR3 is TGTGCCATCAGTACTGAAGGAGCTAACTATGGCTACACCTTC.

The gene calls are TRBV27 and TRBJ1-2; the D gene is possibly TRBD1 (6 bases). With 5 bases removed from V and 4 bases from J, the gap between germline ends came to 14 bases. The CDR3 sequence is 14 residues long. The V gene's germline CDR1 is MNHEY and CDR2 SMNVEV (reference sequence). The CDR3 loop reads CASSPGGGSYGYTF. CDR3 nucleotide sequence: TGTGCCAGCAGTCCGGGAGGGGGGAGCTATGGCTACACCTTC.

J is TRBJ1-4 and V is TRBV7-9; D remains unclear. Trimming stripped 6 bases from V and 7 bases from J, with 6 bases between. Per the germline V gene, CDR1 is SEHNR and CDR2 is FQNEAQ (reference sequence). This CDR3 has 11 amino acids. The CDR3 region has the DNA TGTGCCAGCAGTTCTGGTGAAAAACTGTTTTTT. It yields the protein CASSSGEKLFF.

In this sample, this clone turned up once. CDR3 residues: CASSSLGPNTEAFF. Here the CDR3 DNA reads TGTGCCAGCAGTTCCTTGGGGCCGAACACTGAAGCTTTCTTT. The chain uses TRBV6-5 and TRBJ1-1; D perhaps matches TRBD1 (5 bases). The V and J ends lost 4 bases and 1 base respectively, with 10 bases between them. CDR1 MNHEY and CDR2 SVGAGI come from the germline V gene. The CDR3 is 14 amino acids.

This clone was recorded only once. The chain is built from TRBV5-4 and TRBJ2-6, with D unresolved. This CDR3 contains 16 residues. Germline V gene sequence: CDR1 SGHNT, CDR2 YYREEE (reference sequence). V lost 0 bases, J lost 4 bases, and 11 bases lay in between. In DNA form, the CDR3 reads TGTGCCAGCAGCTTGGGGGTTCCATCCGGGGCCAACGTCCTGACTTTC. It specifies CASSLGVPSGANVLTF.

The CDR3: CASSLVLSTDTQYF. The CDR3 region has the DNA TGTGCCAGCAGCTTAGTCCTTAGCACAGATACGCAGTATTTT. V gene TRBV7-6 combines with J gene TRBJ2-3; D is undetermined. The ends were cut back, 1 base at V and 0 bases at J, with 5 bases in the middle. This CDR3 is 14 amino acids long. The V gene's germline CDR1 is SGHVS and CDR2 FNYEAQ.

This chain joins TRBV7-7 and TRBJ2-3; 13 bases are a match to TRBD2. Germline V CDR1 and CDR2: SSHAT, FNYEAQ (reference sequence). The CDR3 extends over 17 amino acids. V lost 5 bases, J lost 3 bases, and 8 bases stayed unmatched. The CDR3 spells CASSPDTTSGRTDTQYF. The CDR3 nucleotides read TGTGCCAGCAGCCCTGACACGACTAGCGGGAGGACAGATACGCAGTATTTT.

The rearrangement uses TRBV5-5 and TRBJ2-1; TRBD1 is a possible D gene (5 bases). The CDR3 is 15 residues long. V was clipped by 4 bases and J by 4 bases, with 15 bases between them. Germline assignment: CDR1 SGHKS and CDR2 YYEKEE (reference sequence). This CDR3 reads CASSPRQQNYNEQFF. CDR3 DNA: TGTGCCAGCAGCCCTCGACAGCAGAATTACAATGAGCAGTTCTTC.

This rearrangement joins TRBV6-1 to TRBJ2-2, with 7 positions matching TRBD1. J lost 6 bases, V lost 3 bases, and 7 bases had no gene match. The CDR3 consists of 15 residues. In germline, CDR1 is MNHNS, CDR2 SASEGT. CDR3 sequence reads: CASSDPQGFAGELFF. The CDR3 nucleotides read TGTGCCAGCAGTGACCCACAGGGGTTTGCCGGGGAGCTGTTTTTT.

With respect to this clone: The sample contains more than one DNA sequence encoding this CDR3. The chain employs TRBV5-1 and TRBJ2-7; TRBD2 matches 12 bases. The CDR3 is 15 amino acids. V lost 0 bases to trimming and J lost 3 bases; unmatched junction nucleotides: 1. Germline V CDR1 and CDR2: SGHRS, YFSETQ. CDR3 in DNA: TGCGCCAGCAGCTTGGGACTAGCGGGAGACTACGAGCAGTACTTC. Translating gives CASSLGLAGDYEQYF.

V is TRBV19 and J is TRBJ1-1; tentative D call: TRBD1 (6 bases). CDR1 and CDR2 from the germline V gene are LNHDA and SQIVND (reference sequence). Trimming removed 6 bases at V and 5 bases at J, with 13 bases between. The CDR3 has 13 amino acids. CDR3 protein: CASSISRGTEAFF. CDR3 nucleotides: TGTGCCAGTAGCATCAGCAGGGGAACTGAAGCTTTCTTT.

This chain connects TRBV9 to TRBJ2-1; 8 bases map to TRBD1. There are 16 residues in the CDR3. Germline V lookup: CDR1 SGDLS, CDR2 YYNGEE. Trimming took 5 bases from V and 0 from J; bases not matched to a gene: 7. The CDR3 nucleotides read TGTGCCAGCAGTGGTGGCGGGACAGGCTCCTACAATGAGCAGTTCTTC. Translating it yields CASSGGGTGSYNEQFF.

This sequence joins TRBV5-4 and TRBJ1-2; tentative D call: TRBD1 (5 bases). Germline lookup yields CDR1 SGHNT and CDR2 YYREEE (reference sequence). V gave up 4 bases and J gave up 4 bases, with 17 bases separating them. This CDR3 is 15 amino acids long. The CDR3: CASSEGLLGSYGYTF. The DNA of the CDR3 is TGTGCCAGCAGCGAGGGACTCCTGGGATCCTATGGCTACACCTTC.